This T cell receptor (beta chain) was identified in a study of control samples from healthy donors and cancer patients (dated by TCRdb to 2018 to 2021). Library prep was done by the immunoSEQ multiplex PCR assay. TCRdb holds this immuneACCESS table with in-frame rearrangements only. Some clones are missing; in checked studies, unresolved V genes explain under half, and the rest has no known cause. The sample includes some 140,000 clones, with about 88% observed a single time. Roughly 8.7% of the sample belongs to the ten largest clones. Note on this clone: This receptor's antigen is unknown. Base-call qualities are not available, and no considerably larger clone is one nucleotide away.

The CDR1 and CDR2 encoded by the germline V gene are SGHDN and FVKESK. The CDR3 sequence holds 15 residues, the cysteine and phenylalanine included. CDR3 DNA only is kept here, 45 bases in frame from base 1. Trimming removed 6 bases from V and 0 bases from J, leaving 13 bases between the germline ends. The chain couples TRBV14 to TRBJ2-3, with TRBD2 tentatively as D gene (6 bases match). Input material: blood. The receptor's source is a woman between 25 and 40 years old in good health. For the CDR3, the sequence is CASSSGGTSTDTQYF. At the DNA level, the sequence is TGTGCCAGCAGTAGCGGAGGCACTAGCACAGATACGCAGTATTTT.